This T cell receptor beta chain was identified in a study of early T cells in non-severe SARS-CoV-2 infection. Whole-study context: Chains stayed unpaired after sequencing of bulk RNA from unsorted whole blood. Study findings and constraints: VDJdb-based annotation leaned toward anti-spike CD8 responses and missed private and CD4 specificities.

Comment on this clonotype: The target antigen is unknown.

MiXCR was run by TCRdb on the 5' RACE reads, yielding one entry per CDR3 protein. The sample lists 60,000 or so distinct CDR3 sequences; about 9.8% were seen once. Germline V gives CDR1 MRHNA, CDR2 SNTAGT. This CDR3 is built from 14 residues. V gave up 5 bases and J gave up 4 bases, with 13 bases separating them. This receptor was taken from an adult who was a healthcare worker with PCR-confirmed SARS-CoV-2 infection or an uninfected control (not recorded which). Input material: whole blood. The rearrangement joins TRBV6-4 to TRBJ2-3; D could derive from TRBD1 or TRBD2 (5 bases each). CDR3 loop: CASSPSRGADTQYF. CDR3 nucleotide sequence: TGTGCCAGCAGTCCTTCGAGGGGCGCAGATACGCAGTATTTT.